The 30 T cell receptor beta chains in this list originate from one sample, sequenced in a study of blood T cell repertoires in COVID-19. The protocol was immunoSEQ multiplex PCR, while the TCRdb copy is restricted to in-frame clones and leaves out a portion. The profile covers 400,000 or so clones, with approximately 90% appearing a single time and about 1.1% taken by the ten largest. Sequencing was carried out using PBMCs or T cells enriched from blood (not recorded which). The receptors derive from a young man who had recovered from COVID-19.

Details on this clone: One end of the junction does not line up with germline, which may come from a read error. This chain uses TRBV2 with TRBJ2-1; 10 nucleotides line up with TRBD2. This CDR3 has 17 residues. Germline V gene sequence: CDR1 SNHLY, CDR2 FYNNEI. The DNA for the CDR3 is TGTGCCAGCAGTAAAGCGGGAGGGGCAACAGGGCTCAATGAGCAGTTCTTC. Protein product: CASSKAGGATGLNEQFF.

The chain employs TRBV19 and TRBJ1-4, with a tentative D call TRBD1 (6 bases). V lost 8 bases and J 1 base, leaving 14 bases between the germline ends. The germline V gene encodes CDR1 LNHDA and CDR2 SQIVND (reference sequence). The CDR3 runs 15 residues. Here the CDR3 DNA reads TGTGCCAGTCGCCGTTTACAGGGAACTAATGAAAAACTGTTTTTT. Protein product: CASRRLQGTNEKLFF.

V and J are TRBV12-5 and TRBJ2-7; D is perhaps TRBD2 (6 bases). V was clipped by 4 bases and J by 3 bases, with 10 bases between them. The germline CDR1 and CDR2 sequences are LGHNT and FRNRAP. The CDR3 is 13 residues long. The CDR3 loop reads CASGWGVGYEQYF. Here the CDR3 DNA reads TGTGCTAGTGGTTGGGGGGTGGGCTACGAGCAGTACTTC.

The chain carries TRBV13 and TRBJ2-7; D is unclear. The CDR3 sequence is 15 residues long. Per germline, CDR1 PRHDT and CDR2 FYEKMQ (reference sequence). V gave up 3 bases and J gave up 0 bases, with 12 bases separating them. The CDR3, as DNA: TGTGCCAGCAGCTTTTTTGAAAAGAGCTCCTACGAGCAGTACTTC. This gives the protein CASSFFEKSSYEQYF.

The chain employs TRBV12-3 or TRBV12-4 and TRBJ2-1; no firm D call. V lost 6 bases and J 10 bases, leaving 10 bases between the germline ends. The CDR3 sequence is 11 residues long. The CDR3 sequence: CASRLTREQFF. For the CDR3, the DNA is TGTGCCAGCAGGCTGACTCGCGAGCAGTTCTTC.

The chain employs TRBV18 and TRBJ2-5; D possibly corresponds to TRBD1 (6 bases). V dropped 1 base and J dropped 5 bases, with 11 bases sitting between them. The CDR3 sequence is 14 residues long. Germline CDR1 and CDR2: KGHSH and LQKENI. The CDR3 DNA sequence: TGTGCCAGCTCACCACTGGGGGCGAGGGAGACCCAGTACTTC. Translating it yields CASSPLGARETQYF.

V usage is TRBV28 and J usage is TRBJ1-2; TRBD1 is a possible D gene (6 bases). Germline assignment: CDR1 MDHEN and CDR2 SYDVKM. Deletions cut 6 bases from V and 4 bases from J, with 21 bases between. This CDR3 has 16 residues. The CDR3 nucleotides read TGTGCCAGCAGGCCCGCCGGGCCCAGAGGGGGCTATGGCTACACCTTC. It specifies CASRPAGPRGGYGYTF.

The genes are TRBV7-9 and TRBJ2-2, with D perhaps TRBD2 (5 bases). This CDR3 is 16 amino acids long. V was trimmed by 1 base and J by 4 bases, leaving 13 bases between them. Germline V gene sequence: CDR1 SEHNR, CDR2 FQNEAQ (reference sequence). The CDR3 DNA reads TGTGCCAGCAGCTTAGAACTAGTACTGGGCACCGGGGAGCTGTTTTTT. Its protein product is CASSLELVLGTGELFF.

The CDR3 DNA is TGCAGCGTTGGGGCCCGGGGGTCGAACACCGGGGAGCTGTTTTTT. Translated, it gives CSVGARGSNTGELFF. The chain carries TRBV29-1 and TRBJ2-2, with a tentative D call TRBD2 (6 bases). Germline V gene data show CDR1 as SQVTM and CDR2 as ANQGSEA. V was cut by 4 bases and J by 0 bases, with 12 bases left in between. The CDR3 has 15 amino acids.

The chain couples TRBV15 to TRBJ2-1; no clear D. From germline, CDR1 is LNHNV and CDR2 YYDKDF (reference sequence). The CDR3 extends over 14 amino acids. V lost 3 bases to trimming and J lost 10 bases, with 16 bases between them. The CDR3 DNA reads TGTGCCACCAGCAGCCGCGTGGCATTAGCCGAGCAGTTCTTC. It encodes CATSSRVALAEQFF.

The chain recombines TRBV28 with TRBJ2-7; TRBD1 might be the D (6 bases). Germline V gene data show CDR1 as MDHEN and CDR2 as SYDVKM. V shed 6 bases and J shed 3 bases, with 6 bases lying between them. There are 11 residues in the CDR3. CDR3 region: CASRTGYEQYF. The CDR3 nucleotides read TGTGCCAGCAGGACAGGCTACGAGCAGTACTTC.

The rearrangement links TRBV10-3 to TRBJ2-2; D is unclear. V lost 2 bases and J 6 bases, leaving 7 bases between the germline ends. Germline lookup yields CDR1 ENHRY and CDR2 SYGVKD. The CDR3 is 13 amino acids. DNA of the CDR3: TGTGCCATCAGTGAGCCCGCGCCCGGGGAGCTGTTTTTT. As protein: CAISEPAPGELFF.

The chain joins TRBV14 to TRBJ2-7; TRBD1 might be the D (5 bases). Trimming cost V 0 bases and J 0 bases, with 12 bases left between them. The CDR3 is 16 amino acids. Per germline, CDR1 SGHDN and CDR2 FVKESK. CDR3 sequence (DNA): TGTGCCAGCAGCCAAGATAGGAGACAGTCCTCCTACGAGCAGTACTTC. Translating it yields CASSQDRRQSSYEQYF.

V and J are TRBV19 and TRBJ1-5; D might be TRBD1 (6 bases). The CDR3 runs 15 residues. Between the trimmed V and J ends, which lost 5 bases and 4 bases, there was a span of 15 bases. From germline, CDR1 is LNHDA and CDR2 SQIVND (reference sequence). The CDR3 DNA is TGTGCCAGTAGTGTCCCCAGGGGCGGTAATCAGCCCCAGCATTTT. It specifies CASSVPRGGNQPQHF.

This clone was found once. The same CDR3 also results from other DNA sequences found in this sample. The CDR3 protein is CAWSHRRDTQYF. The DNA for the CDR3 is TGTGCCTGGAGCCATCGCCGGGATACGCAGTATTTT. The chain has TRBV30 and TRBJ2-3; D not certain. The germline gives CDR1 GTSNPN, CDR2 SVGIG (reference sequence). The V end was cut by 3 bases, the J end by 6 bases, with 10 bases between. This CDR3 contains 12 residues.

In this sample, this clone turned up a few times. The genes are TRBV3-1 (or the pseudogene TRBV3-2) and TRBJ2-7; 8 bases agree with TRBD2. The CDR3 totals 14 residues. V shed 4 bases, J shed 2 bases, and the junction held 4 bases outside the gene matches. Germline CDR1 reads LGHDT; CDR2 reads YNNKEL (reference sequence). CDR3 sequence reads: CASSRTSRPYEQYF. CDR3 DNA: TGTGCCAGCAGCCGGACTAGCCGCCCCTACGAGCAGTACTTC.

V gene TRBV13 combines with J gene TRBJ2-1; 9 bases fit TRBD2. Germline CDR1 is PRHDT and CDR2 is FYEKMQ (reference sequence). The V and J ends lost 3 bases and 6 bases, in that order; junction bases with no gene match: 6. The CDR3 sequence is 15 residues long. This CDR3 is CASSLIAGEGNEQFF. CDR3 nucleotide sequence: TGTGCCAGCAGCTTGATAGCGGGAGAAGGCAATGAGCAGTTCTTC.

The gene calls are TRBV7-9 and TRBJ1-5; TRBD1 aligns across 7 bases. V lost 5 bases to trimming and J lost 4 bases; unmatched junction nucleotides: 5. Germline V gene sequence: CDR1 SEHNR, CDR2 FQNEAQ (reference sequence). CDR3 length: 14 amino acids. DNA of the CDR3: TGTGCCAGCAGCCGACAGGGAGATAATCAGCCCCAGCATTTT. It translates to CASSRQGDNQPQHF.

The chain combines TRBV7-3 with TRBJ2-1; 7 nucleotides match TRBD2. In germline, CDR1 is SGHTA, CDR2 FQGTGA. The CDR3 covers 14 residues. With 4 bases clipped from V and 6 bases from J, the junction kept 6 bases outside the gene matches. In nucleotides, the CDR3 is TGTGCCAGCAGCTCTCCTGGCGGGAGCAATGAGCAGTTCTTC. The encoded protein is CASSSPGGSNEQFF. The whole variable domain, remainder taken from reference TRBV7-3 and TRBJ2-1, is GAGVSQTPSNKVTEKGKYVELRCDPISGHTALYWYRQSLGQGPEFLIYFQGTGAADDSGLPNDRFFAVRPEGSVSTLKIQRTERGDSAVYLCASSSPGGSNEQFFGPGTRLTVL.

Regarding this clone: Other DNA sequences within the sample encode an identical CDR3. The J gene is TRBJ2-7, the V gene TRBV6-5; D is perhaps TRBD2 (5 bases). Trimming removed 0 bases at V and 4 bases at J, with 10 bases between. The CDR3 is 14 residues long. The germline V gene has CDR1 MNHEY and CDR2 SVGAGI. CDR3 sequence: CASSYSGEAYEQYF. The DNA for the CDR3 is TGTGCCAGCAGTTACTCGGGAGAAGCATACGAGCAGTACTTC.

This chain uses TRBV18 with TRBJ2-7; no clear D gene. The germline V gene has CDR1 KGHSH and CDR2 LQKENI. The CDR3 contains 15 residues. Trimming left V 1 base short and J 6 bases short, with 16 bases between. CDR3 bases: TGTGCCAGCTCACCACACAGTGTCATCGCCGCCGAGCAGTACTTC. This encodes CASSPHSVIAAEQYF.

The chain employs TRBV7-9 and TRBJ2-2; 9 nucleotides match TRBD2. Germline V gives CDR1 SEHNR, CDR2 FQNEAQ (reference sequence). This CDR3 has 14 amino acids. V dropped 2 bases and J dropped 5; count of bases not matched to a gene: 0. The chain's CDR3 is CASSLLAGTGELFF. The CDR3 coding sequence is TGTGCCAGCAGCTTACTAGCGGGGACCGGGGAGCTGTTTTTT.

The V and J genes are TRBV4-1 and TRBJ2-7; 7 bases are a match to TRBD1. Germline V gives CDR1 MGHRA, CDR2 YSYEKL. There are 15 residues in the CDR3. V lost 1 base, J lost 1 base, and 4 bases stayed unmatched. The CDR3: CASSQVDRLSYEQYF. The CDR3 DNA reads TGCGCCAGCAGCCAAGTGGACAGGCTATCCTACGAGCAGTACTTC.

This clone was observed many times. The rearrangement uses TRBV6-5 and TRBJ1-6, with TRBD1 as a possible D gene (5 bases). This CDR3 has 14 amino acids. Trimming took off 6 bases at V and 5 bases at J, with 11 bases between the two ends. The germline gives CDR1 MNHEY, CDR2 SVGAGI. The CDR3 DNA sequence: TGTGCCAGCAGCCCCGACAGCGATAATTCACCCCTCCACTTT. As protein: CASSPDSDNSPLHF.

The chain employs TRBV19 and TRBJ2-2, with 9 bases fitting TRBD2. This CDR3 has 18 amino acids. After removal of 0 bases from V and 1 base from J, the junction contained 6 bases not matched to a gene. Germline lookup yields CDR1 LNHDA and CDR2 SQIVND (reference sequence). In nucleotides, the CDR3 is TGTGCCAGTAGTATAGAGGCGGGGCGGGAGGGGAACACCGGGGAGCTGTTTTTT. Protein: CASSIEAGREGNTGELFF.

The J gene is TRBJ2-7, the V gene TRBV6-2 or TRBV6-3; D may be TRBD2 (6 bases). Germline-derived CDR1 and CDR2 are MNHEY and SVGEGT. V gave up 0 bases and J gave up 5 bases, with 11 bases separating them. The CDR3 contains 14 residues. The CDR3 reads CASSYSMRGHEQYF. CDR3 in DNA: TGTGCCAGCAGTTACTCGATGCGGGGCCACGAGCAGTACTTC.

The chain links TRBV28 to TRBJ2-3, with 7 positions matching TRBD2. With 6 bases clipped from V and 4 bases from J, the junction kept 10 bases outside the gene matches. The CDR3 has 15 residues. Germline CDR1 is MDHEN and CDR2 is SYDVKM. CDR3 nucleotide sequence: TGTGCCAGCAGCCCCCTGCGGGAGTTGGCAGATACGCAGTATTTT. Residues: CASSPLRELADTQYF.

CDR3 sequence: CASNRLGPYNEQFF. CDR3 in DNA: TGTGCCAGCAACCGACTAGGCCCCTACAATGAGCAGTTCTTC. The gene calls are TRBV6-5 and TRBJ2-1; TRBD2 is a possible D gene (6 bases). Germline lookup yields CDR1 MNHEY and CDR2 SVGAGI. The CDR3 contains 14 residues. The V and J ends lost 7 bases and 2 bases respectively, with 12 bases between them.

The gene calls are TRBV5-4 and TRBJ1-1, with TRBD1 as a possible D gene (5 bases). Trimming took off 4 bases at V and 3 bases at J, with 13 bases between the two ends. This CDR3 has 14 residues. Germline V gene lookup returns CDR1 SGHNT and CDR2 YYREEE (reference sequence). CDR3 residues: CASSKYLGDTEAFF. The CDR3 DNA sequence: TGTGCCAGCAGCAAGTACCTAGGGGACACTGAAGCTTTCTTT.

This clone was found many times. The chain combines TRBV6-5 with TRBJ2-1, with D unclear. The V end lost 8 bases, the J end lost 1 base, and 6 bases lay between the germline ends. Germline CDR1 reads MNHEY; CDR2 reads SVGAGI. CDR3 length: 12 residues. The CDR3 loop reads CASLRSYNEQFF. CDR3 in DNA: TGTGCCAGCCTTCGGTCCTACAATGAGCAGTTCTTC.